The 9 T cell receptor beta chains listed next were all sequenced from one sample in a study of blood T cell repertoires in COVID-19. Sequencing was performed with immunoSEQ multiplex PCR; in TCRdb, only in-frame clones are kept and a portion is missing. The sample consists of about 170,000 clones, approximately 91% of them appearing once. Material for sequencing was PBMCs or T cells enriched from blood (not recorded which). The receptor set was obtained from a woman aged 18-30 years who had recovered from COVID-19.

A note on this clone: This CDR3 is also generated by other DNA sequences in the sample. The V call is TRBV27, the J call TRBJ2-1; 15 bases fit TRBD2. Germline V CDR1 and CDR2: MNHEY, SMNVEV (reference sequence). After removal of 5 bases from V and 4 bases from J, the junction contained 3 bases not matched to a gene. CDR3 length equals 16 residues. CDR3 amino acids: CASSPGTSGRYNEQFF. The CDR3 DNA follows: TGTGCCAGCAGTCCCGGGACTAGCGGGAGGTACAATGAGCAGTTCTTC.

The chain links TRBV2 to TRBJ1-1; TRBD1 matches 11 bases. The CDR3 loop spans 17 amino acids. CDR1 SNHLY and CDR2 FYNNEI come from the germline V gene. The J segment lost 2 bases and the V segment lost 5 bases, leaving 10 bases of the junction unmatched. This CDR3 reads CASSIPSGTGGNTEAFF. The CDR3 region has the DNA TGTGCCAGCAGTATCCCCTCCGGGACAGGGGGTAACACTGAAGCTTTCTTT.

V gene TRBV2 combines with J gene TRBJ1-4; TRBD1 might be the D (5 bases). Trimming took 6 bases from V and 5 from J, leaving 7 bases between them. This CDR3 contains 12 residues. Germline assignment: CDR1 SNHLY and CDR2 FYNNEI. CDR3 sequence: CASRTDNEKLFF. CDR3 nucleotides: TGTGCCAGCAGGACAGACAATGAAAAACTGTTTTTT.

The rearrangement links TRBV7-2 to TRBJ2-1; TRBD2 matches 12 bases. Germline trimming cut 5 bases from V and 5 bases from J; bases unmatched to any gene: 7. The CDR3 has 16 residues. The V gene's germline CDR1 is SGHTA and CDR2 FQGNSA. The CDR3 spells CASSRALAGGDNEQFF. The CDR3 DNA reads as TGTGCCAGCAGCCGCGCTCTAGCGGGAGGGGACAATGAGCAGTTCTTC.

The chain is built from TRBV19 and TRBJ2-7; perhaps TRBD1 as D (5 bases). CDR3 length: 13 amino acids. V gave up 3 bases and J gave up 6 bases, with 12 bases separating them. Germline lookup yields CDR1 LNHDA and CDR2 SQIVND (reference sequence). CDR3 loop: CASSMGQGVEQYF. The CDR3 DNA reads as TGTGCCAGTAGTATGGGTCAGGGTGTCGAGCAGTACTTC. The variable domain in full, with the rest retrieved from reference TRBV19 and TRBJ2-7, is DGGITQSPKYLFRKEGQNVTLSCEQNLNHDAMYWYRQDPGQGLRLIYYSQIVNDFQKGDIAEGYSVSREKKESFPLTVTSAQKNPTAFYLCASSMGQGVEQYFGPGTRLTVT.

The genes are TRBV19 and TRBJ1-1; possible D gene TRBD1, 6 bases. Germline V gene sequence: CDR1 LNHDA, CDR2 SQIVND (reference sequence). This CDR3 has 15 amino acids. V was shortened by 10 bases and J by 0 bases, with 18 bases between the two germline ends. The CDR3 sequence is CAITRTGSMNTEAFF. The DNA of the CDR3 is TGTGCCATCACACGTACAGGGAGTATGAACACTGAAGCTTTCTTT.

The genes are TRBV7-9 and TRBJ2-2, with D possibly matching TRBD1 (6 bases). The V and J ends lost 5 bases and 5 bases respectively, with 21 bases between them. The germline V gene encodes CDR1 SEHNR and CDR2 FQNEAQ (reference sequence). The CDR3 consists of 17 residues. The DNA for the CDR3 is TGTGCCAGCAGCGCTCCGGGACAATCAGATAATACCGGGGAGCTGTTTTTT. Protein: CASSAPGQSDNTGELFF.

The genes are TRBV6-5 and TRBJ2-7; perhaps TRBD2 as D (5 bases). CDR1 and CDR2 (germline): MNHEY, SVGAGI. The CDR3 spans 14 residues. V was pared by 5 bases and J by 3 bases, with 14 bases between. The CDR3 nucleotides are TGTGCCAGCAGTACCCCTCGAGGGCTCTACGAGCAGTACTTC. Translation: CASSTPRGLYEQYF.

This clone showed up just once. J is TRBJ2-1 and V is TRBV3-1 (or the pseudogene TRBV3-2); D is perhaps TRBD1 (6 bases). This CDR3 has 16 residues. From germline, CDR1 is LGHDT and CDR2 YNNKEL (reference sequence). V gave up 3 bases and J gave up 0 bases, with 12 bases separating them. For the CDR3, the DNA is TGTGCCAGCAGCCACATAGGGGGTAGCTCCTACAATGAGCAGTTCTTC. It is translated as CASSHIGGSSYNEQFF.